The sequence of this T cell receptor beta chain was determined in a study of T cell repertoires in cytomegalovirus infection. Germline V gives CDR1 MNHNY, CDR2 SVGAGI (reference sequence). The ends were cut back, 10 bases at V and 0 bases at J, with 14 bases in the middle. The CDR3 contains 14 residues. In TCRdb, the reads were re-called with MiXCR into one record per CDR3 protein. The sample has 640,000 or so distinct CDR3 sequences; 33% are singletons. Concerning this clonotype: Its specificity is unknown.

The sequence came from a human donor in good health (CMV status not recorded). Some clones in this sample may be carry-over from other donors' samples. The source was cultured PBMCs, collected from culture after CMV antigen stimulation. The chain links TRBV6-6 to TRBJ2-3; either TRBD1 or TRBD2 may fit D (5 bases each). The CDR3 nucleotides are TGTGCCATTGCCCGGGACCGTAGCACAGATACGCAGTATTTT. It translates to CAIARDRSTDTQYF.